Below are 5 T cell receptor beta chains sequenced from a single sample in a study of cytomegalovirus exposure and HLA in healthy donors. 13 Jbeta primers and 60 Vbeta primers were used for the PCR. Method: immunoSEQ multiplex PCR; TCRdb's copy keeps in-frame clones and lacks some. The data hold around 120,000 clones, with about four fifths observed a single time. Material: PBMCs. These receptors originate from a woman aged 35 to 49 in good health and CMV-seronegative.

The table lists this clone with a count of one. The CDR3 nucleotides are TGCAGCGTCGGGGGGGGGACCTCCTACGAGCAGTACTTC. Amino acids: CSVGGGTSYEQYF. The genes are TRBV29-1 and TRBJ2-7; TRBD2 matches 8 bases. Germline CDR1 SQVTM, CDR2 ANQGSEA. The CDR3 spans 13 residues. V was clipped by 6 bases and J by 0 bases; unmatched bases: 4.

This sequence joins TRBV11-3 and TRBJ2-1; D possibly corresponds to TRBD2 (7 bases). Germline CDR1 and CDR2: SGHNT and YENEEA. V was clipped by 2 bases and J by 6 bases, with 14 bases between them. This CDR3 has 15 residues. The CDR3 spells CASSLSPGGPNEQFF. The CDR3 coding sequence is TGTGCCAGCAGCTTAAGCCCGGGGGGCCCCAATGAGCAGTTCTTC.

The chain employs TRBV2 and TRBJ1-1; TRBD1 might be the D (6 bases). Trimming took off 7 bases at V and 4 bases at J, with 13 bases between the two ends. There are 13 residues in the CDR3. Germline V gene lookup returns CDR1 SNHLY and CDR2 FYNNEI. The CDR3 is CASNLQGPTEAFF. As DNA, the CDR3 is TGTGCCAGCAACCTCCAGGGGCCCACTGAAGCTTTCTTT.

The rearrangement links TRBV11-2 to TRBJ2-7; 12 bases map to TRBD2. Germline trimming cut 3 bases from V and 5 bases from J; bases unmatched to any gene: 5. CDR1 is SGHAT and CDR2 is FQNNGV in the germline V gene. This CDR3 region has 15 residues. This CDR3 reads CASSLGTSGLNEQYF. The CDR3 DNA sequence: TGTGCCAGCAGCTTGGGGACTAGCGGGCTTAACGAGCAGTACTTC. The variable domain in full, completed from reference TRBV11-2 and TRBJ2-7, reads EAGVAQSPRYKIIEKRQSVAFWCNPISGHATLYWYQQILGQGPKLLIQFQNNGVVDDSQLPKDRFSAERLKGVDSTLKIQPAKLEDSAVYLCASSLGTSGLNEQYFGPGTRLTVT.

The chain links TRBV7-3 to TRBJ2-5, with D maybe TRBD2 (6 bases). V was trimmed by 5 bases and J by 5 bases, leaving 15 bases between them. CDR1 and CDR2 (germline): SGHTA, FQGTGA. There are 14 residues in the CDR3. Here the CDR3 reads CASSPGTEGETQYF. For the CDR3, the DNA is TGTGCCAGCAGCCCCGGGACGGAGGGGGAGACCCAGTACTTC.